This T cell receptor (beta chain) was observed in a study of monozygotic twins with cystic fibrosis. Study conclusions and caveats: J usage was most co-twin-similar in 8 of 16 pairs, V in 13. In this small cohort, shared CDR3 numbers showed no association with age, concordance or disease severity. Unrelated CF individuals shared fewer identical clonotypes than monozygotic CF twins. Median Simpson clonality of approximately 0.0091 suggested naive T cells predominated.

On this clone itself: Antigen: not known.

The CDR3 covers 14 residues. V lost 6 bases, J lost 4 bases, and 5 bases stayed unmatched. The germline CDR1 and CDR2 sequences are SGHTA and FQGNSA. Clones were read by immunoSEQ multiplex PCR, and TCRdb kept only the in-frame ones, dropping some. The sample has 20,000 to 30,000 clones; 90% are singletons. The chain employs TRBV7-2 and TRBJ2-3; 9 bases map to TRBD2. The sequenced sample was blood. The clonotype originates from a girl under 10 years old with cystic fibrosis. In nucleotides, the CDR3 is TGTGCCAGCAGGGCGGGGGGGAAGGCAGATACGCAGTATTTT. As protein: CASRAGGKADTQYF.